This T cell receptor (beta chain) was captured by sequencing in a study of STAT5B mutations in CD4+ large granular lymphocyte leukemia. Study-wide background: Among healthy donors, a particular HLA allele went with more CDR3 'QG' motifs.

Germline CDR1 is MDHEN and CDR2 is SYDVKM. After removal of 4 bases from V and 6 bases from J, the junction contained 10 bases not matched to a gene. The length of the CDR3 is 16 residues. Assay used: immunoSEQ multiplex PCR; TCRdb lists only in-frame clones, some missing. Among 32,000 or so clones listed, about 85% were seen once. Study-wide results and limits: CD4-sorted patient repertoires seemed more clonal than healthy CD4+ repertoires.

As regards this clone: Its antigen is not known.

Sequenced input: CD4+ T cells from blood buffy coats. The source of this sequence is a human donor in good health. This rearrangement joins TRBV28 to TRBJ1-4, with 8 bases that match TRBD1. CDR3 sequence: CASSSRQGSPYEKLFF. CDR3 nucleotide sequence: TGTGCCAGCAGTTCTCGACAGGGGTCCCCCTATGAAAAACTGTTTTTT. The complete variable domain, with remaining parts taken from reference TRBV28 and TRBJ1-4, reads DVKVTQSSRYLVKRTGEKVFLECVQDMDHENMFWYRQDPGLGLRLIYFSYDVKMKEKGDIPEGYSVSREKKERFSLILESASTNQTSMYLCASSSRQGSPYEKLFFGSGTQLSVL.